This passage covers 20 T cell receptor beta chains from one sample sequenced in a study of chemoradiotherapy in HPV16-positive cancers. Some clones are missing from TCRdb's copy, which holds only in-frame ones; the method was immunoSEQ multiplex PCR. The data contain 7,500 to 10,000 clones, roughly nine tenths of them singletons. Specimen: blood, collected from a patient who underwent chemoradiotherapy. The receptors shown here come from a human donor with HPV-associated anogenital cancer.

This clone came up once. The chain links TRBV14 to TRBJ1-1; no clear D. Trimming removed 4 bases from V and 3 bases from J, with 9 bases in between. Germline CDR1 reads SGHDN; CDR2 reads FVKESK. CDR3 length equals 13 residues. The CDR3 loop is CASSPQLDTEAFF. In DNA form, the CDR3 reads TGTGCCAGCAGCCCCCAACTGGACACTGAAGCTTTCTTT.

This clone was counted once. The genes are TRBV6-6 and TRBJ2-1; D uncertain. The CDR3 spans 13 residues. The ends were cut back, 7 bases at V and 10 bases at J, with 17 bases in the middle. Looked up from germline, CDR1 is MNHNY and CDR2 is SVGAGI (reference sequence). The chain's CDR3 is CASTPQRAMEQFF. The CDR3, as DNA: TGTGCCAGCACCCCCCAGCGAGCTATGGAGCAGTTCTTC.

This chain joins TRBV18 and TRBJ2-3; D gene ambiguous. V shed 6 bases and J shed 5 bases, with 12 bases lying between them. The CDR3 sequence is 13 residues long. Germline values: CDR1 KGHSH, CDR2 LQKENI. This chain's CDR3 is CASSNERLDTQYF. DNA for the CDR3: TGTGCCAGCTCGAACGAGAGACTAGATACGCAGTATTTT.

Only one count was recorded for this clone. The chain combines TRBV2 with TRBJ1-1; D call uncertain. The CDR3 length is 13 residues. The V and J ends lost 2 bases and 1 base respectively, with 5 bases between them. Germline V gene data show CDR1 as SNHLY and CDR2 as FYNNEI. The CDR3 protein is CASSEMGNTEAFF. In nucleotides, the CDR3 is TGTGCCAGCAGTGAAATGGGGAACACTGAAGCTTTCTTT. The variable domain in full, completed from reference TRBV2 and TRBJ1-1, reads EPEVTQTPSHQVTQMGQEVILRCVPISNHLYFYWYRQILGQKVEFLVSFYNNEISEKSEIFDDQFSVERPDGSNFTLKIRSTKLEDSAMYFCASSEMGNTEAFFGQGTRLTVV.

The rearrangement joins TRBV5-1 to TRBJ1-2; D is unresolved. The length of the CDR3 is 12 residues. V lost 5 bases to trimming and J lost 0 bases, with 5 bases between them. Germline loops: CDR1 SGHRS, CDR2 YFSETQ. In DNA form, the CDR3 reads TGCGCCAGCAGGGATACTAACTATGGCTACACCTTC. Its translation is CASRDTNYGYTF.

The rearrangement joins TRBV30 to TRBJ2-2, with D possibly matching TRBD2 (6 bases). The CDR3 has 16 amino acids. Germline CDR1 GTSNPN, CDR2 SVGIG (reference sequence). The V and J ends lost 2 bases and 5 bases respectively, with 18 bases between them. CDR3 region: CAWSLVGTWRTGELFF. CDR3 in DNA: TGTGCCTGGAGTCTCGTCGGGACTTGGAGAACCGGGGAGCTGTTTTTT. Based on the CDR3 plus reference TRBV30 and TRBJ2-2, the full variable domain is SQTIHQWPATLVQPVGSPLSLECTVEGTSNPNLYWYRQAAGRGLQLLFYSVGIGQISSEVPQNLSASRPQDRQFILSSKKLLLSDSGFYLCAWSLVGTWRTGELFFGEGSRLTVL.

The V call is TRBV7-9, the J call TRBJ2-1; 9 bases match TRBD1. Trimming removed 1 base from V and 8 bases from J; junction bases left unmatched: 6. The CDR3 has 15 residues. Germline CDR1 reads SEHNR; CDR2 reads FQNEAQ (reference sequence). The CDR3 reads CASSLEAQGADEQFF. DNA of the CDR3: TGTGCCAGCAGCTTAGAGGCACAGGGGGCCGATGAGCAGTTCTTC.

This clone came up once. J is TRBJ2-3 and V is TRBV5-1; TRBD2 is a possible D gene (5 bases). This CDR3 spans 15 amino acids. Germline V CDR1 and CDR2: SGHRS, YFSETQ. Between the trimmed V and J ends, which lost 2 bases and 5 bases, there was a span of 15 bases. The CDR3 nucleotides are TGCGCCAGCAGCTTCAGAGGCACAGAGGGAGATACGCAGTATTTT. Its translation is CASSFRGTEGDTQYF.

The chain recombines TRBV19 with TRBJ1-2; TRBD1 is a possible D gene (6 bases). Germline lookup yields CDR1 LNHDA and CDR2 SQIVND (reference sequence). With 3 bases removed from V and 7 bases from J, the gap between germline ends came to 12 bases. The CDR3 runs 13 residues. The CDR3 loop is CASSMLGARGYTF. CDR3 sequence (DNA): TGTGCCAGTAGTATGCTGGGGGCGCGTGGCTACACCTTC.

CDR3 DNA sequence: TGCGCCAGCAGCCCTCCCTTAGCGGGGGCCAGCACAGATACGCAGTATTTT. Amino acid sequence: CASSPPLAGASTDTQYF. The V call is TRBV5-1, the J call TRBJ2-3; 9 bases match TRBD2. Germline lookup yields CDR1 SGHRS and CDR2 YFSETQ. J was trimmed by 0 bases and V by 4 bases; bases with no gene match: 9. The CDR3 spans 17 residues.

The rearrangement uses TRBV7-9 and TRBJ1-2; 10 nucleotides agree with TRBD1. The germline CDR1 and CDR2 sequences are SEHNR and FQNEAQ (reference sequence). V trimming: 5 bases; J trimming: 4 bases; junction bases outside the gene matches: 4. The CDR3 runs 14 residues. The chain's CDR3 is CASSPGDRGYGYTF. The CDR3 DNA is TGTGCCAGCAGCCCGGGGGACAGGGGCTATGGCTACACCTTC.

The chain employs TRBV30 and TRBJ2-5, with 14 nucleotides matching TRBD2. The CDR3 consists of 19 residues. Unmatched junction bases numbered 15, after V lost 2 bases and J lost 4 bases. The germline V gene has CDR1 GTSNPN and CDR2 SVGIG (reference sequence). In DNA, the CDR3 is TGTGCCTGGAGTCCAAAACCCCCAGGCGGGACTAGCGGGGGAGAGACCCAGTACTTC. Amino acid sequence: CAWSPKPPGGTSGGETQYF.

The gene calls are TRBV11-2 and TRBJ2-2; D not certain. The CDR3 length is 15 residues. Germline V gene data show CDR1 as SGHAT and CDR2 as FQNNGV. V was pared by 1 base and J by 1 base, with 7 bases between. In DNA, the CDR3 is TGTGCCAGCAGCTTAGTGACGGGGAACACCGGGGAGCTGTTTTTT. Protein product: CASSLVTGNTGELFF.

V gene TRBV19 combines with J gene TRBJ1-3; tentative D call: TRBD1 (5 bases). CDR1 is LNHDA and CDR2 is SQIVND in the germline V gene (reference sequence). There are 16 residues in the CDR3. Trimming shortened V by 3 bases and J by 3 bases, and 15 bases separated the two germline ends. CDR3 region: CASSIGGALYGNTIYF. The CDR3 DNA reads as TGTGCCAGTAGTATCGGCGGGGCTTTGTATGGAAACACCATATATTTT.

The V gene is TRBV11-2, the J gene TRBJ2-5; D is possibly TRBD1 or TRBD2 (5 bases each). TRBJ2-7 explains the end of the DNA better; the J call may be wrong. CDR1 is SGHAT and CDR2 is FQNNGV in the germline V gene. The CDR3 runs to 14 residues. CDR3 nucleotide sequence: TGTGCCAGCAGCTTAGGGGGGTCGGCGTACGAGCAGTACTTC. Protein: CASSLGGSAYEQYF.

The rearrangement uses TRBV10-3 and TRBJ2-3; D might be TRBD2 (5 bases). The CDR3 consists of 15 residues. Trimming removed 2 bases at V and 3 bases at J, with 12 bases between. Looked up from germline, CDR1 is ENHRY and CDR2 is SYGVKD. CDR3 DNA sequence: TGTGCCATCAGTGAGCCGGGATCCAGAACAGATACGCAGTATTTT. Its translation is CAISEPGSRTDTQYF.

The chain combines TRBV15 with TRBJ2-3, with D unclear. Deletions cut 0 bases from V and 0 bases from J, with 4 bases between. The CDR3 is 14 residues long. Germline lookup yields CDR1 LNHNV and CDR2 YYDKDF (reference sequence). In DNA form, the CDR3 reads TGTGCCACCAGCAGAGAAGGTAGCACAGATACGCAGTATTTT. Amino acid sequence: CATSREGSTDTQYF.

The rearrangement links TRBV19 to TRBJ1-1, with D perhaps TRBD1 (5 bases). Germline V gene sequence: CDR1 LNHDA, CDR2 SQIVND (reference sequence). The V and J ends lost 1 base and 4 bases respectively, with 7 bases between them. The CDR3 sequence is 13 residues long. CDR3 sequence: CASSIAGGTEAFF. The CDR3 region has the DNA TGTGCCAGTAGTATAGCCGGGGGCACTGAAGCTTTCTTT.

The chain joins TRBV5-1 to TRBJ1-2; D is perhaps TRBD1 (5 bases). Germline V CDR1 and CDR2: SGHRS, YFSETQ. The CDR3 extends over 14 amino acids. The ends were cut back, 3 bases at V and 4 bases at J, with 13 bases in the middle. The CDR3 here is CASSSGSGSYGYTF. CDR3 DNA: TGCGCCAGCAGCTCGGGTTCAGGGAGCTATGGCTACACCTTC.

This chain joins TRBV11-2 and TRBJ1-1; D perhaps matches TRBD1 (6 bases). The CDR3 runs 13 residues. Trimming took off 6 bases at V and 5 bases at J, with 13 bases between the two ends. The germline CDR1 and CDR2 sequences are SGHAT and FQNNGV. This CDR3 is CASSLQGFTEAFF. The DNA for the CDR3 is TGTGCCAGCAGTTTACAGGGTTTTACTGAAGCTTTCTTT.